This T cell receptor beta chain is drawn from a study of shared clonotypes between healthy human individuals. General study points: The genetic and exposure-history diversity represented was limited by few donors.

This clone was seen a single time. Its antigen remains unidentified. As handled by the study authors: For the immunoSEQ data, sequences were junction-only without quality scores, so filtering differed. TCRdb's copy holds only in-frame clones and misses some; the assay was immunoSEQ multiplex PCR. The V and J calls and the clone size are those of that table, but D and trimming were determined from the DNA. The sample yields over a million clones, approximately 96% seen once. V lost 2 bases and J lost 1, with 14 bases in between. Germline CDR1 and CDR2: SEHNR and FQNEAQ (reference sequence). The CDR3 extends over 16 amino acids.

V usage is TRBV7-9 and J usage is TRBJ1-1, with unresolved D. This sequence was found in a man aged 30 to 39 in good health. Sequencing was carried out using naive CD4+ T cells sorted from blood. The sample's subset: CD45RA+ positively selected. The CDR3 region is CASSLTSGTGNTEAFF. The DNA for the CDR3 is TGTGCCAGCAGCTTAACGTCCGGCACGGGGAACACTGAAGCTTTCTTT.